This T cell receptor beta chain was sequenced in a study of blood T cell repertoires in COVID-19. Across the study: The origin of the acute and convalescent COVID-19 samples was the United States, Italy and Spain.

J gave up 5 bases and V 4 bases, and 8 bases lay outside the gene matches. The length of the CDR3 is 16 residues. Germline assignment: CDR1 SGHNT and CDR2 YYREEE (reference sequence). The assay was immunoSEQ multiplex PCR, and TCRdb's table has in-frame clones only and misses some. Here the sample spans about 22,000 clones, approximately 92% being singletons. The sequence was collected from a woman in her sixties or seventies with active COVID-19. The chain links TRBV5-4 to TRBJ2-5; TRBD2 aligns across 13 bases. Sequencing was carried out using peripheral blood. The CDR3 sequence is CASSGGLAGVRETQYF. The DNA of the CDR3 is TGTGCCAGCAGCGGAGGACTAGCGGGAGTGAGGGAGACCCAGTACTTC.